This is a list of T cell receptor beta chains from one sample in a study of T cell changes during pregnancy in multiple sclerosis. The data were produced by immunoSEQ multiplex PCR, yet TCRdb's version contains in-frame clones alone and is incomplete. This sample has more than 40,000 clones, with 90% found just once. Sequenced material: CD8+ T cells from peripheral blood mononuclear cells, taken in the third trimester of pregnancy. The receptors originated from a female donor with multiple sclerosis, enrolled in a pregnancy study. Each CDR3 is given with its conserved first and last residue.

CASSEIAGVTVQYF	TRBV6-1	TRBJ2-7
CASSYSGKPYEQYF	TRBV5-6	TRBJ2-7
CASSPSTGAFGEPQHF	TRBV4-3	TRBJ1-5
CASLDSNYGYTF	TRBV10-2	TRBJ1-2
CASSEPYEGDTSYNEQFF	TRBV10-2	TRBJ2-1
CAWRDIRTDTQYF	TRBV30	TRBJ2-3
CASSYQGTGIDTQYF	TRBV6-5	TRBJ2-3
CASSFDPGYEKLFF	TRBV5-1	TRBJ1-4
CASSQYFSGQSSNYGYTF	TRBV16	TRBJ1-2
CASSIGTVRNEKLFF	TRBV19	TRBJ1-4
CASSEANRGVGYTF	TRBV6-1	TRBJ1-2
CASSLSDSPNEKLFF	TRBV27	TRBJ1-4
CASELRQGRITEAFF	TRBV13	TRBJ1-1
CASSRTLPGLGGTDTQYF	TRBV7-9	TRBJ2-3
CASSSQTFYGYTF	TRBV5-5	TRBJ1-2
CASSDQGGVYEQYF	TRBV6-1	TRBJ2-7
CASSPGPAGAYNYGYTF	TRBV18	TRBJ1-2
CASSVSPGTGNGYTF	TRBV19	TRBJ1-2
CASRRLVNNEQFF	TRBV2	TRBJ2-1
CASSADSNSNQPQHF	TRBV2	TRBJ1-5
CASSILTGADTQYF	TRBV19	TRBJ2-3
CASSADSIEAFF	TRBV19	TRBJ1-1
CATQSRTGGNEQFF	TRBV5-1	TRBJ2-1
CASTPGVVEGWDTQYF	TRBV7-9	TRBJ2-3
CASSFLTVKADTQYF	TRBV27	TRBJ2-3
CASSPPAGTSGPLGDEQFF	TRBV4-2	TRBJ2-1
CASSSFGDNEQFF	TRBV19	TRBJ2-1
CASGGATSGGTDTQYF	TRBV2	TRBJ2-3
CASSLEANSGTEAFF	TRBV11-2	TRBJ1-1
CASSEDAGANYGYTF	TRBV6-1	TRBJ1-2
CASSLTEQDTEAFF	TRBV7-9	TRBJ1-1
CASSTRTEYEQYF	TRBV7-8	TRBJ2-7
CASSEGTGGYGYTF	TRBV6-1	TRBJ1-2
CATSRDLSGSTDTQYF	TRBV15	TRBJ2-3
CASSQVLFTATEKLFF	TRBV4-3	TRBJ1-4
CASSLGGGGVADTQYF	TRBV5-6	TRBJ2-3
CAWSGTVYKRADPYEQYF	TRBV30	TRBJ2-7
CASSLAQGSYNEQFF	TRBV7-9	TRBJ2-1
CASSTSGTDSYEQYF	TRBV9	TRBJ2-7
CASSLARLAGDTDTQYF	TRBV11-1	TRBJ2-3
CASSNPGQRNEKLFF	TRBV19	TRBJ1-4
CASSLRAGDEQYF	TRBV5-6	TRBJ2-7
CATSERSYNEQFF	TRBV15	TRBJ2-1
CASSSSRGSGETQYF	TRBV28	TRBJ2-5
CASSPGQGLYEKLFF	TRBV18	TRBJ1-4
CASSTSPGRADNEQFF	TRBV9	TRBJ2-1